This TCR beta chain is drawn from a study of blood T cell repertoires in COVID-19. Some clones are missing from TCRdb's copy, which holds only in-frame ones; the method was immunoSEQ multiplex PCR. The top ten clones hold 15% to 20% of a sample with about 46,000 clones, around 86% of them seen once. Trimming removed 4 bases from V and 2 bases from J; junction bases left unmatched: 14. This CDR3 contains 18 residues. The germline V gene encodes CDR1 SGHRS and CDR2 YFSETQ. The chain is built from TRBV5-1 and TRBJ1-4, with TRBD1 identical over 7 bases. Sequenced: peripheral blood. This TCR derives from a human donor in a cohort sampled during active COVID-19. The CDR3 is CASSPEIRGTGTNEKLFF. CDR3 nucleotides: TGCGCCAGCAGCCCTGAGATCAGGGGGACCGGGACTAATGAAAAACTGTTTTTT.